These T cell receptor beta chains were read from a single sample in a study of blood T cell repertoires in COVID-19. Profiled with immunoSEQ multiplex PCR; TCRdb holds only in-frame clones, not every one. Among almost 200,000 clones listed, around 85% were seen once. The sample was peripheral blood. The receptors come from a woman aged 70-85 years with acute or convalescent COVID-19. The CDR3 runs from the conserved cysteine through the conserved F or W. D genes are given only for firm matches. Some rows mark clone size as missing; the rest say once, few, many or name a class of expanded clone.

TRBV10-3	-	TRBJ1-2	-	14	TGTGCCATCAGTGAGTCGGGGCAGTCCTATGGCTACACCTTC	CAISESGQSYGYTF
TRBV12-3/TRBV12-4	TRBD1	TRBJ1-1	-	13	TGTGCCAGCAGTTTACGGACAGGCGCTGAAGCTTTCTTT	CASSLRTGAEAFF
TRBV29-1	TRBD2	TRBJ2-3	-	15	TGCAGCGTCAGCGGGACTAGCGGGTTCACAGATACGCAGTATTTT	CSVSGTSGFTDTQYF
TRBV10-2	TRBD2	TRBJ2-1	-	15	TGCGCCAGCAGTGAGCCGGGACTAGCCTACAATGAGCAGTTCTTC	CASSEPGLAYNEQFF
TRBV6-2/TRBV6-3	-	TRBJ1-1	-	14	TGTGCCAGCAGTTTTACTCGACAGAACACTGAAGCTTTCTTT	CASSFTRQNTEAFF
TRBV14	-	TRBJ2-2	-	13	TGTGCCAGCAGCCAATTAATCGCCGGGGAGCTGTTTTTT	CASSQLIAGELFF
TRBV7-2	-	TRBJ2-1	-	13	TGTGCCAGCAGCATGGGACAATTCAATGAGCAGTTCTTC	CASSMGQFNEQFF
TRBV3-1/TRBV3-2	TRBD2	TRBJ2-7	-	13	TGTGCCAGCAGCCGGAGCGGGACGTACGAGCAGTACTTC	CASSRSGTYEQYF
TRBV18	TRBD2	TRBJ2-3	few	16	TGTGCCAGCTCACCTATAAGCGGGGGGGCGACAGATACGCAGTATTTT	CASSPISGGATDTQYF
TRBV28	-	TRBJ1-2	-	15	TGTGCCAGCAGTTTGGGAGGGGGGCCCAACTATGGCTACACCTTC	CASSLGGGPNYGYTF
TRBV5-5	TRBD2	TRBJ2-5	-	15	TGTGCCAGCAGCGTTTCCTCGGGGGGGAAAGAGACCCAGTACTTC	CASSVSSGGKETQYF
TRBV6-5	TRBD1	TRBJ1-2	-	14	TGTGCCAGCAGGCCCGGACAGGGGGCGCGCGGCTACACCTTC	CASRPGQGARGYTF
TRBV19	-	TRBJ2-1	-	13	TGTGCCAGTGGGGAGAACCTTCAGGGGGAGCAGTTCTTC	CASGENLQGEQFF
TRBV7-6	TRBD2	TRBJ2-7	once	15	TGTGCCAGCAGCCTAGCGGCGCAGGGATCCTACGAGCAGTACTTC	CASSLAAQGSYEQYF
TRBV2	-	TRBJ1-4	-	13	TGTGCCAGCAGCCGAGAGACTAATGAAAAACTGTTTTTT	CASSRETNEKLFF
TRBV3-1/TRBV3-2	-	TRBJ2-7	-	13	TGTGCCAGCAGCCAAGTGAGGAAGAACGAGCAGTACTTC	CASSQVRKNEQYF
TRBV6-5	TRBD1	TRBJ2-2	-	13	TGTGCCAGCAAGGGACCAGGACAGGGGTATCTGTTTTTT	CASKGPGQGYLFF
TRBV28	TRBD2	TRBJ2-3	-	13	TGTGCCAGCAGCCGGGGGGGTTCGGATACGCAGTATTTT	CASSRGGSDTQYF
TRBV2	-	TRBJ1-6	-	14	TGTGCCAGCAGTGAAAGGGGGTGGAATTCACCCCTCCACTTT	CASSERGWNSPLHF
TRBV20-1	-	TRBJ2-2	once	15	TGCAGTGTTAGTTCGGGGGGCCTGAACACCGGGGAGCTGTTTTTT	CSVSSGGLNTGELFF
TRBV4-2	-	TRBJ2-7	-	13	TGTGCCAGCAGCCATCTATACAGTGACGAGCAGTACTTC	CASSHLYSDEQYF
TRBV6-5	TRBD1	TRBJ1-1	-	12	TGTGCCAGCAGGAATCCGACAGGGCTTCACTTTTTT	CASRNPTGLHFF
TRBV5-1	-	TRBJ1-2	-	14	TGCGCCAGCAGCTACCAGGGAGGGCGTCTTGGCTACACCTTC	CASSYQGGRLGYTF
TRBV12-3/TRBV12-4	-	TRBJ2-2	-	11	TGTGCCAGCAGTTTCTCCCCGGAGCTGTTTTTT	CASSFSPELFF
TRBV11-2	TRBD1	TRBJ1-6	-	15	TGTGCCAGCAGCTTTGGGACAGGGGCTAATTCACCCCTCCACTTT	CASSFGTGANSPLHF
TRBV6-1	-	TRBJ1-5	-	16	TGTGCCAGCAGTGAAGCCGGGGGAGGTGGCAATCAGCCCCAGCATTTT	CASSEAGGGGNQPQHF
TRBV6-6	-	TRBJ1-1	-	16	TGTGCCAGCAGTCGAAGGAAACAGCCACTGAACACTGAAGCTTTCTTT	CASSRRKQPLNTEAFF
TRBV28	-	TRBJ2-7	-	12	TGTGCCAGCAGTTCCTCCCTCTACGAGCAGTACTTC	CASSSSLYEQYF
TRBV9	-	TRBJ1-6	-	14	TGTGCCAGCAGCGCGCGGGGCTTTAATTCACCCCTCCACTTT	CASSARGFNSPLHF
TRBV6-5	-	TRBJ1-2	-	14	TGTGCCAGCAGTTACCTACAGGCTAACTATGGCTACACCTTC	CASSYLQANYGYTF
TRBV29-1	-	TRBJ2-6	-	14	TGCAGCGTGCGGGGCAGCTCTGGGGCCAACGTCCTGACTTTC	CSVRGSSGANVLTF
TRBV5-1	-	TRBJ2-7	-	15	TGCGCCAGCAGAAAAGACCCGGCGGAAAACTACGAGCAGTACTTC	CASRKDPAENYEQYF
TRBV3-1/TRBV3-2	TRBD2	TRBJ2-5	-	18	TGTGCCAGCAGCTCGAGTCTCCTAGCGGGGACGGTTCAAGAGACCCAGTACTTC	CASSSSLLAGTVQETQYF
TRBV15	TRBD2	TRBJ2-1	-	15	TGTGCCACCAGCGAGGGGACTAGCCGATACAATGAGCAGTTCTTC	CATSEGTSRYNEQFF
TRBV12-5	-	TRBJ1-5	-	13	TGTGCTAGTGGAGGAGGTGGCAATCAGCCCCAGCATTTT	CASGGGGNQPQHF
TRBV7-9	TRBD1	TRBJ1-1	-	16	TGTGCCAGCGGTCTATGGGCCGGGACAGGGCAAACTGAAGCTTTCTTT	CASGLWAGTGQTEAFF
TRBV6-1	-	TRBJ1-2	-	13	TGTGCCAGCAGTGAATTGCGGGGCTATGGCTACACCTTC	CASSELRGYGYTF
TRBV21-1	-	TRBJ1-2	-	19	TGTGCCAGCAGCACCCCCTACACAGGGGGTCATTTTCCCCTAATGGGCTACACCTTC	CASSTPYTGGHFPLMGYTF